Listed below are T cell receptor beta chains from one sample, sequenced in a study of blood T cell repertoires in COVID-19. Produced via immunoSEQ multiplex PCR; TCRdb's table is partial and in-frame only. Of approximately 240,000 clones in the sample, about 88% are singletons; the top ten hold around 2.2%. The sequenced sample consisted of peripheral blood. Receptors originate from a woman in her 40s who had recovered from COVID-19. CDR3s include the opening cysteine and the closing phenylalanine or tryptophan. Fields, in order: D gene, J gene, clone size, V gene, CDR3 DNA, CDR3 protein. The D gene is left open where the match is weak. Expanded clones are given a class, and other clones once, few, many or no size at all.

d_call: -; j_call: TRBJ2-4; clone_size: -; v_call: TRBV3-1/TRBV3-2; cdr3_nt: TGTGCCAGCAGCGAAAGGGGGACCAAAAACATTCAGTACTTC; cdr3_aa: CASSERGTKNIQYF
d_call: -; j_call: TRBJ1-2; clone_size: -; v_call: TRBV7-2; cdr3_nt: TGTGCCAGCAGCTTAGGGAGGTCGGGAGGGCACTATGGCTACACCTTC; cdr3_aa: CASSLGRSGGHYGYTF
d_call: TRBD1; j_call: TRBJ2-7; clone_size: -; v_call: TRBV12-3/TRBV12-4; cdr3_nt: TGTGCCAGCAGCCCGGACAGGGGAGACGAGCAGTACTTC; cdr3_aa: CASSPDRGDEQYF
d_call: TRBD1; j_call: TRBJ2-1; clone_size: -; v_call: TRBV19; cdr3_nt: TGTGCCACCGACAGGGGTTCCTACAATGAGCAGTTCTTC; cdr3_aa: CATDRGSYNEQFF
d_call: -; j_call: TRBJ2-5; clone_size: -; v_call: TRBV6-6; cdr3_nt: TGTGCCAGCAGTTACGGCGGCCAAGAGACCCAGTACTTC; cdr3_aa: CASSYGGQETQYF
d_call: TRBD2; j_call: TRBJ2-1; clone_size: -; v_call: TRBV30; cdr3_nt: TGTGCCTGGAGTGCCCGCGGCCTGGCGGGAGGGGGCGAGCAGTTCTTC; cdr3_aa: CAWSARGLAGGGEQFF
d_call: -; j_call: TRBJ1-5; clone_size: -; v_call: TRBV6-2/TRBV6-3; cdr3_nt: TGTGCCAGCAGTTATGAAGGGATCAGCGGGCCCCAGCATTTT; cdr3_aa: CASSYEGISGPQHF
d_call: -; j_call: TRBJ1-2; clone_size: -; v_call: TRBV11-3; cdr3_nt: TGTGCCAGCAGCGGGGGCAAAGGGGGACGCTATGGCTACACCTTC; cdr3_aa: CASSGGKGGRYGYTF
d_call: -; j_call: TRBJ1-2; clone_size: -; v_call: TRBV24-1; cdr3_nt: TGTGCCACCAGTGACCCCCGCAGCTATGGCTACACCTTC; cdr3_aa: CATSDPRSYGYTF
d_call: -; j_call: TRBJ1-2; clone_size: once; v_call: TRBV30; cdr3_nt: TGTGCCTGGAGTGTGACTCATTATGGCTACACCTTC; cdr3_aa: CAWSVTHYGYTF
d_call: -; j_call: TRBJ1-4; clone_size: -; v_call: TRBV28; cdr3_nt: TGTGCCAGCAGCTCACCCGGGGGGCGGGGTGAAAAACTGTTTTTT; cdr3_aa: CASSSPGGRGEKLFF
d_call: -; j_call: TRBJ2-2; clone_size: -; v_call: TRBV6-2/TRBV6-3; cdr3_nt: TGTGCCAGCAGTTTACAGGGTCTCGGCGGGGAGCTGTTTTTT; cdr3_aa: CASSLQGLGGELFF
d_call: TRBD1; j_call: TRBJ1-2; clone_size: -; v_call: TRBV30; cdr3_nt: TGTGCCTGGAGGCCGGGACAGAGAGTTTATGGCTACACCTTC; cdr3_aa: CAWRPGQRVYGYTF
d_call: TRBD1; j_call: TRBJ1-2; clone_size: -; v_call: TRBV3-1/TRBV3-2; cdr3_nt: TGTGCCAGCAGCCACAGGGACAGTCACTATGGCTACACCTTC; cdr3_aa: CASSHRDSHYGYTF
d_call: TRBD1; j_call: TRBJ2-1; clone_size: -; v_call: TRBV6-6; cdr3_nt: TGTGCCAGCAGCCCCGACAGGGGCCCTCGGGGCGAGCAGTTCTTC; cdr3_aa: CASSPDRGPRGEQFF
d_call: -; j_call: TRBJ2-1; clone_size: -; v_call: TRBV1; cdr3_nt: TGCACCAGCAGCCAAGACGGACAGGGGGCGAATGAGCAGTTCTTC; cdr3_aa: CTSSQDGQGANEQFF
d_call: -; j_call: TRBJ2-7; clone_size: -; v_call: TRBV28; cdr3_nt: TGTGCCAGCAGTTTAGGGAGGTACGAGCAGTACTTC; cdr3_aa: CASSLGRYEQYF
d_call: -; j_call: TRBJ2-5; clone_size: -; v_call: TRBV15; cdr3_nt: TGTGCCACCAGCAGGGACAGAAAAGAGACCCAGTACTTC; cdr3_aa: CATSRDRKETQYF
d_call: TRBD2; j_call: TRBJ2-3; clone_size: -; v_call: TRBV19; cdr3_nt: TGTGCCAGTAGTATAGGGACTAGCGGGGGGGCCGGTACGCAGTATTTT; cdr3_aa: CASSIGTSGGAGTQYF
d_call: -; j_call: TRBJ1-2; clone_size: -; v_call: TRBV9; cdr3_nt: TGTGCCAGCAGCGTAGACACCTATGGCTACACCTTC; cdr3_aa: CASSVDTYGYTF
d_call: TRBD2; j_call: TRBJ2-1; clone_size: -; v_call: TRBV4-1; cdr3_nt: TGCGCCAGCAGCCAAGGGACTAGCGGCTACAATGAGCAGTTCTTC; cdr3_aa: CASSQGTSGYNEQFF
d_call: TRBD2; j_call: TRBJ2-1; clone_size: -; v_call: TRBV6-6; cdr3_nt: TGTGCCAGCAGTTCCGAGACTAGCGGATATTACAATGAGCAGTTCTTC; cdr3_aa: CASSSETSGYYNEQFF
d_call: TRBD1; j_call: TRBJ1-5; clone_size: -; v_call: TRBV19; cdr3_nt: TGTGCCAGTAGTACCGGGACAGGGGGCAGTCAGCCCCAGCATTTT; cdr3_aa: CASSTGTGGSQPQHF
d_call: -; j_call: TRBJ1-2; clone_size: -; v_call: TRBV5-1; cdr3_nt: TGCGCCAGCAGCTTGGCCGGGATTCCTAACTATGGCTACACCTTC; cdr3_aa: CASSLAGIPNYGYTF
d_call: -; j_call: TRBJ1-2; clone_size: -; v_call: TRBV5-1; cdr3_nt: TGCGCCAGCAGCTTGGGGCAGGGCCATGGCTACACCTTC; cdr3_aa: CASSLGQGHGYTF
d_call: TRBD1; j_call: TRBJ2-2; clone_size: few; v_call: TRBV4-2; cdr3_nt: TGTGCCAGCAGCCTCCCGGCTCAGGGGGCGGGCGGGGAGCTGTTTTTT; cdr3_aa: CASSLPAQGAGGELFF
d_call: TRBD1; j_call: TRBJ1-1; clone_size: -; v_call: TRBV6-2/TRBV6-3; cdr3_nt: TGTGCCAGCAGTTACGACCCCACAGGGGTCAACACTGAAGCTTTCTTT; cdr3_aa: CASSYDPTGVNTEAFF
d_call: TRBD1; j_call: TRBJ2-1; clone_size: few; v_call: TRBV6-2/TRBV6-3; cdr3_nt: TGTGCCAGCAGTGGACTTAATAAGGACAGGCCCTACAATGAGCAGTTCTTC; cdr3_aa: CASSGLNKDRPYNEQFF
d_call: -; j_call: TRBJ2-7; clone_size: once; v_call: TRBV7-2; cdr3_nt: TGTGCCAGCAGCTCGGGACACAACCCGTACGGGGAGCAGTACTTC; cdr3_aa: CASSSGHNPYGEQYF
d_call: -; j_call: TRBJ2-7; clone_size: -; v_call: TRBV6-5; cdr3_nt: TGTGCCAGCAGTTACTCGAGGGCTAGCCACGAGCAGTACTTC; cdr3_aa: CASSYSRASHEQYF
d_call: TRBD1; j_call: TRBJ2-1; clone_size: -; v_call: TRBV29-1; cdr3_nt: TGCAGCGTGCACAGGGGCGTCTATGAGCAGTTCTTC; cdr3_aa: CSVHRGVYEQFF